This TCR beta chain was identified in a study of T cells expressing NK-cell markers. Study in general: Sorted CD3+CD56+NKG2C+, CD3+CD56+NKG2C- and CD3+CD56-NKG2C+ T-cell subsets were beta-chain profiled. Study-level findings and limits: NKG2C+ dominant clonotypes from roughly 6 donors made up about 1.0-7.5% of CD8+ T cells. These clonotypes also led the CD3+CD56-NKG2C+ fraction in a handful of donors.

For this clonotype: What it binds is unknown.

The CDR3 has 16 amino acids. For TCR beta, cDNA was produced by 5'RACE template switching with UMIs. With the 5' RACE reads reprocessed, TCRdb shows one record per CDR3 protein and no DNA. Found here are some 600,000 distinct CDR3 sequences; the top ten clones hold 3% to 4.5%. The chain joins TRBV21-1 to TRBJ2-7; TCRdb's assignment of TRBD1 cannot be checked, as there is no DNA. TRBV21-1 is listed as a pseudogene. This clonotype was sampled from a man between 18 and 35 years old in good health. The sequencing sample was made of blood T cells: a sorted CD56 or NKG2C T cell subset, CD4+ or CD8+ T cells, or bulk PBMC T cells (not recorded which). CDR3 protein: CASSKTPDRGGHEQYF.